Shown below are 6 T cell receptor beta chains from a single sample sequenced in a study of OX40 agonist ivuxolimab in advanced cancers. Assay: immunoSEQ multiplex PCR; the TCRdb copy retains only in-frame clones and omits some. The sample lists around 63,000 clones; 75% to 90% were seen once. The material was CD4+ or CD8+ T cells sorted from blood, obtained in a trial of the OX40 agonist ivuxolimab. All receptors derive from an adult with an advanced solid tumor such as melanoma, head and neck, liver or kidney cancer.

CDR3 in amino acids: CASSLDRDYNEQFF. CDR3 bases: TGTGCCAGCTCACTGGACAGAGACTACAATGAGCAGTTCTTC. The chain recombines TRBV18 with TRBJ2-1; D possibly corresponds to TRBD1 (6 bases). From germline, CDR1 is KGHSH and CDR2 LQKENI. This CDR3 contains 14 residues. The germline V and J ends were trimmed by 4 bases and 3 bases, with 10 bases remaining between them. Supplemented by reference TRBV18 and TRBJ2-1, the full variable domain reads NAGVMQNPRHLVRRRGQEARLRCSPMKGHSHVYWYRQLPEEGLKFMVYLQKENIIDESGMPKERFSAEFPKEGPSILRIQQVVRGDSAAYFCASSLDRDYNEQFFGPGTRLTVL.

A remark on this clone: Other DNA variants within this sample encode the same CDR3. The rearrangement links TRBV27 to TRBJ1-1; possibly TRBD1 for D (5 bases). The CDR3 runs to 14 residues. In germline, CDR1 is MNHEY, CDR2 SMNVEV (reference sequence). Deletions cut 5 bases from V and 3 bases from J, with 13 bases between. This CDR3 is CASSPRGRYTEAFF. The DNA of the CDR3 is TGTGCCAGCAGTCCAAGGGGCAGGTACACTGAAGCTTTCTTT.

The V call is TRBV4-2, the J call TRBJ1-5; TRBD1 might be the D (5 bases). Germline-derived CDR1 and CDR2 are LGHNA and YNFKEQ. The V and J ends lost 0 bases and 5 bases respectively, with 14 bases between them. This CDR3 has 16 residues. CDR3 loop: CASSQDTGEGHQPQHF. The CDR3 bases are TGTGCCAGCAGCCAAGATACGGGGGAAGGTCATCAGCCCCAGCATTTT.

This clone was counted a single time. The CDR3 nucleotides read TGTGCCAGCAAGGGGTCCGCAGGGCTTTACGAGCAGTACTTC. Protein: CASKGSAGLYEQYF. The V and J genes are TRBV28 and TRBJ2-7, with TRBD1 as a possible D gene (5 bases). Trimming removed 7 bases from V and 4 bases from J, with 17 bases in between. This CDR3 is built from 14 residues. Germline-derived CDR1 and CDR2 are MDHEN and SYDVKM.

The chain combines TRBV9 with TRBJ2-3; D gene uncertain. The CDR3 length is 11 residues. Germline V gene data show CDR1 as SGDLS and CDR2 as YYNGEE. V was trimmed by 3 bases and J by 11 bases, leaving 10 bases between them. CDR3 in amino acids: CASSGQQRQYF. CDR3 bases: TGTGCCAGCAGCGGGCAGCAAAGGCAGTATTTT.

The chain links TRBV21-1 to TRBJ2-7. TRBV21-1 is flagged as a pseudogene. The CDR3 length is 13 residues. The CDR3 reads CASRRGECYEQYF. Written as DNA, the CDR3 is TGTGCCAGCAGAAGGGGGGAGTGCTACGAGCAGTACTTC.